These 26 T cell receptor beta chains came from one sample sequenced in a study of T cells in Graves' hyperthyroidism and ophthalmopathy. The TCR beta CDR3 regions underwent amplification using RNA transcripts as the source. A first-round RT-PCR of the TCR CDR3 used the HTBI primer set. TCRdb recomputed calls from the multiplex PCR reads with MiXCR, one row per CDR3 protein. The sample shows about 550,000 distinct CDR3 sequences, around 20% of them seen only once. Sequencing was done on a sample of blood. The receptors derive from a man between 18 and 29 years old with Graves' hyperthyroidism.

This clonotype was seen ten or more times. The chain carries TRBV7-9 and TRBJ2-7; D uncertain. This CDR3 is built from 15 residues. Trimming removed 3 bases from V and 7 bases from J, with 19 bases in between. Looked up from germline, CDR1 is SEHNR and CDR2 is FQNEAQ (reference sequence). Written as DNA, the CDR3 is TGTGCCAGCAGCTTGGGTTCGAGAAATGCTGGAGAGCAGTACTTC. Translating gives CASSLGSRNAGEQYF.

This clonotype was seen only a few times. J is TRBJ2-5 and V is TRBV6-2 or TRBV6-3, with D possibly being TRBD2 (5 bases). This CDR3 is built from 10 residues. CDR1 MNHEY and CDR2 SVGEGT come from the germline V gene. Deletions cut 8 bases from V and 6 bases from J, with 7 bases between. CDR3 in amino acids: CASGGKTQYF. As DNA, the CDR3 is TGTGCCAGCGGAGGAAAGACCCAGTACTTC.

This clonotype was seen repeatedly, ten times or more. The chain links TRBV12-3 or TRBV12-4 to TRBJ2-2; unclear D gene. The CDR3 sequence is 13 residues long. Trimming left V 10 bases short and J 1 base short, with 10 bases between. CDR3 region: CATERRNTGELFF. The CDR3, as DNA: TGTGCCACGGAAAGGAGGAACACCGGGGAGCTGTTTTTT.

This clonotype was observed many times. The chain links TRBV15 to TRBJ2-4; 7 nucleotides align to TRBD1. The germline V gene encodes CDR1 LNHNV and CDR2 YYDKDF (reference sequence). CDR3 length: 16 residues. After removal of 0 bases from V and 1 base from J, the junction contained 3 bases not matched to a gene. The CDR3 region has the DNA TGTGCCACCAGCAGAGATGACAGGGCGGCCAAAAACATTCAGTACTTC. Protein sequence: CATSRDDRAAKNIQYF.

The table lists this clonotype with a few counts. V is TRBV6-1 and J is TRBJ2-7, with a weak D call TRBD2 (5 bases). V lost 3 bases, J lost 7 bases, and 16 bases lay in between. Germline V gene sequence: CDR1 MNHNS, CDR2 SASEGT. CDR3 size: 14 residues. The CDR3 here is CASSEHQLRREQYF. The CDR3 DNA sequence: TGTGCCAGCAGTGAGCACCAACTCCGGAGGGAGCAGTACTTC.

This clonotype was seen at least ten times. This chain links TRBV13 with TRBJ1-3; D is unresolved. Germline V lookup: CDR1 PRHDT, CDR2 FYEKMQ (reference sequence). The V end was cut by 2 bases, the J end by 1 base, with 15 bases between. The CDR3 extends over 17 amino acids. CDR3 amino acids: CASSLTSWEASGNTIYF. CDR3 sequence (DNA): TGTGCCAGCAGCTTAACCTCGTGGGAAGCATCTGGAAACACCATATATTTT.

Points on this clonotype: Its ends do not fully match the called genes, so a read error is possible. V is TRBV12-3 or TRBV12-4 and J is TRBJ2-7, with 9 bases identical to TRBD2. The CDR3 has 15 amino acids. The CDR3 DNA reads TGCGCCAGCAGCCAAACAGCGGGGGGCGGTTACGAGCAGTACTTC. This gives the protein CASSQTAGGGYEQYF.

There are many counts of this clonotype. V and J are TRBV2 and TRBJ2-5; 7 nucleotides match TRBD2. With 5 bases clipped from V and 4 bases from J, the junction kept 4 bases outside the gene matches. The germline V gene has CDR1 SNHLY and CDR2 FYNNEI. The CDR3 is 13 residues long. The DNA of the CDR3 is TGTGCCAGCAGTCGGACTAGAGGAGAGACCCAGTACTTC. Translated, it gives CASSRTRGETQYF. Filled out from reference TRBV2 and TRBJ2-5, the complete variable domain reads EPEVTQTPSHQVTQMGQEVILRCVPISNHLYFYWYRQILGQKVEFLVSFYNNEISEKSEIFDDQFSVERPDGSNFTLKIRSTKLEDSAMYFCASSRTRGETQYFGPGTRLLVL.

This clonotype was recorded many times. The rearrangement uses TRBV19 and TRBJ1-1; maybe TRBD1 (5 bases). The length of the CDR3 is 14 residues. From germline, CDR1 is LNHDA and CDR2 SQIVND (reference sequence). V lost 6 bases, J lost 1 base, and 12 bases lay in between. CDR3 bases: TGTGCCAGTAGAATGAGACAGAGGAACACTGAAGCTTTCTTT. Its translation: CASRMRQRNTEAFF.

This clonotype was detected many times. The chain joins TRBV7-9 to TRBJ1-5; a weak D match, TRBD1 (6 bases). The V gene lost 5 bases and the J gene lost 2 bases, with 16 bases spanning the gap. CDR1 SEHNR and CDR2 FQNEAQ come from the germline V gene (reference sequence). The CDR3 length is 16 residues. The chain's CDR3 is CASSGETTGGNQPQHF. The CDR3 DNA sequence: TGTGCCAGCAGCGGTGAAACGACAGGTGGCAATCAGCCCCAGCATTTT.

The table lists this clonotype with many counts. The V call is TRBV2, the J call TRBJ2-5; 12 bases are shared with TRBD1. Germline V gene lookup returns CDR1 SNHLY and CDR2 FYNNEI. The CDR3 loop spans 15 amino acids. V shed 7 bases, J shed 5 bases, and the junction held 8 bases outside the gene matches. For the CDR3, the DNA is TGTGCCAGCACCCCCGGGACAGGGGGCTTTGAGACCCAGTACTTC. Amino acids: CASTPGTGGFETQYF.

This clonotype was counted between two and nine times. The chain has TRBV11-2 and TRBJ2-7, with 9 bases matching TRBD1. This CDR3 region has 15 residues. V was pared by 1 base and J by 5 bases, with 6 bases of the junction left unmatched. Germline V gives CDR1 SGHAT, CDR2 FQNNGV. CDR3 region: CASSLADRGIDEQYF. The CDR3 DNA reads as TGTGCCAGCAGCTTAGCCGACAGGGGGATCGACGAGCAGTACTTC. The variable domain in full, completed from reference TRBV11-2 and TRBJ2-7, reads EAGVAQSPRYKIIEKRQSVAFWCNPISGHATLYWYQQILGQGPKLLIQFQNNGVVDDSQLPKDRFSAERLKGVDSTLKIQPAKLEDSAVYLCASSLADRGIDEQYFGPGTRLTVT.

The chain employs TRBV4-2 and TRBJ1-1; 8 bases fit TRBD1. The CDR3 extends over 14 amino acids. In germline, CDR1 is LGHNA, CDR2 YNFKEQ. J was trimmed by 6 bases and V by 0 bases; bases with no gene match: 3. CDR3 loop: CASSQEVTGAEAFF. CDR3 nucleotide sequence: TGTGCCAGCAGCCAAGAAGTGACAGGGGCTGAAGCTTTCTTT.

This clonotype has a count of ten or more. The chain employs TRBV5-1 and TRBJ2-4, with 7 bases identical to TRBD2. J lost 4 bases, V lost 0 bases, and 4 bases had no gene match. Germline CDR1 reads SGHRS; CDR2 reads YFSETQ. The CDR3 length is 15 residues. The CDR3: CASSLDGGSKNIQYF. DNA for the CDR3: TGCGCCAGCAGCTTGGACGGGGGGTCGAAAAACATTCAGTACTTC.

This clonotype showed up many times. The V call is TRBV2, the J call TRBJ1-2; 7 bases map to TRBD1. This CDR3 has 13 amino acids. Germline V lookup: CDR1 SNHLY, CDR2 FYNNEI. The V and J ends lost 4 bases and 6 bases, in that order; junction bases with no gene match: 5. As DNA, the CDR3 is TGTGCCAGCAGTGGTACAGGGGTCGATGGCTACACCTTC. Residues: CASSGTGVDGYTF.

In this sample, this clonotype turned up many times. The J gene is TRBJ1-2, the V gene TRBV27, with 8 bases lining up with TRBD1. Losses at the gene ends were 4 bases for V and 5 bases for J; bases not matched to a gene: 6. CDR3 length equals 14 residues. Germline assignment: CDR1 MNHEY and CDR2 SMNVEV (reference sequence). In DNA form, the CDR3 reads TGTGCCAGCAGTTCTGACAGGGGTGATTATGGCTACACCTTC. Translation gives CASSSDRGDYGYTF.

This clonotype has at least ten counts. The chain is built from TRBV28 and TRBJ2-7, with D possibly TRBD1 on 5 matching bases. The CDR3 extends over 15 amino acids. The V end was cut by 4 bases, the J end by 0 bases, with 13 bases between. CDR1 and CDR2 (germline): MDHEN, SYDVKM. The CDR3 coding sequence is TGTGCCAGCAGTTCTGTTGGCCAGGGCTCCTACGAGCAGTACTTC. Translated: CASSSVGQGSYEQYF.

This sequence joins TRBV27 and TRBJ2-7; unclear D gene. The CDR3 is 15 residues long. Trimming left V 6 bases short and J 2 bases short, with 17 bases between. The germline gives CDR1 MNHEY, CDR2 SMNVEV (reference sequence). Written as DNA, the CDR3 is TGTGCCAGCAGCCAACAACACTTAACAGCCTACGAGCAGTACTTC. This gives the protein CASSQQHLTAYEQYF.

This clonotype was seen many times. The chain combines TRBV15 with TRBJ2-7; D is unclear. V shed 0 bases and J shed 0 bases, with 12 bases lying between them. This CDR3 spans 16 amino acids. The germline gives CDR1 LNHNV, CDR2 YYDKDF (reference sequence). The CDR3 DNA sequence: TGTGCCACCAGCAGAGATTGGCGCTTTAGCTCCTACGAGCAGTACTTC. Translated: CATSRDWRFSSYEQYF.

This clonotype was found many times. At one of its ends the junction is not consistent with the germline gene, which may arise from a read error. The CDR3 DNA reads as TGTGCCAGCAGCCTAGCAGGGTCAGAGACCCAGTACTTC. Translating gives CASSLAGSETQYF. The rearrangement joins TRBV7-8 to TRBJ2-5, with D perhaps assigned TRBD1 or TRBD2 (5 bases each). The CDR3 loop spans 13 amino acids. Germline values: CDR1 SGHVS, CDR2 FQNEAQ.

The CDR3 nucleotides read TGTGCCAGCAGCAACCCTCTGAGGGGACAGTCCTACGAGCAGTACTTC. It is translated as CASSNPLRGQSYEQYF. This chain uses TRBV11-2 with TRBJ2-7; 7 nucleotides line up with TRBD1. The CDR3 is 16 amino acids. Trimming removed 5 bases from V and 1 base from J; junction bases left unmatched: 11. Germline CDR1 reads SGHAT; CDR2 reads FQNNGV. Based on the CDR3 plus reference TRBV11-2 and TRBJ2-7, the full variable domain is EAGVAQSPRYKIIEKRQSVAFWCNPISGHATLYWYQQILGQGPKLLIQFQNNGVVDDSQLPKDRFSAERLKGVDSTLKIQPAKLEDSAVYLCASSNPLRGQSYEQYFGPGTRLTVT.

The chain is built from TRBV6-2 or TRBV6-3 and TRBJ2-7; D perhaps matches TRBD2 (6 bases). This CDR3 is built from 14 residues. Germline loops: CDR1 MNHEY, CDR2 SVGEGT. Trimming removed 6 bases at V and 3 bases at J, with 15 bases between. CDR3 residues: CASSYRDFLYEQYF. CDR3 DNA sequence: TGTGCCAGCAGCTACCGGGACTTCCTCTACGAGCAGTACTTC.

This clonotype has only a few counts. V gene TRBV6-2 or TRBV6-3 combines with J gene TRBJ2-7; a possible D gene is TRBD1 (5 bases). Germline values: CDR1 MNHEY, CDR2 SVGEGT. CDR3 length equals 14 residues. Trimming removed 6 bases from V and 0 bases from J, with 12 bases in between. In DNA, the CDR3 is TGTGCCAGCAGGGACACGCCAGGCTCCTACGAGCAGTACTTC. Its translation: CASRDTPGSYEQYF.

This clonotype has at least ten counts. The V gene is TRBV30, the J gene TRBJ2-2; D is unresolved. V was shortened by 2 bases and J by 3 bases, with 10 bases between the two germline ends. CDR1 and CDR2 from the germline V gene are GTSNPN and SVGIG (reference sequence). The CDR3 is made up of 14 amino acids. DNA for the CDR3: TGTGCCTGGAGTTGGGTGGGCTACACCGGGGAGCTGTTTTTT. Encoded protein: CAWSWVGYTGELFF. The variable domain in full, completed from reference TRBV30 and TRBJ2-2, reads SQTIHQWPATLVQPVGSPLSLECTVEGTSNPNLYWYRQAAGRGLQLLFYSVGIGQISSEVPQNLSASRPQDRQFILSSKKLLLSDSGFYLCAWSWVGYTGELFFGEGSRLTVL.

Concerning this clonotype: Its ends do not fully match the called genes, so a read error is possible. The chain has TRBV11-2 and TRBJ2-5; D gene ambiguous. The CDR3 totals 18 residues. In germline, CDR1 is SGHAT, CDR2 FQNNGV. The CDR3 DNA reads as TGTGCCATCAGCTTAGAGGATAGTCGGCAGCTCGGCCAAGAGACCCAGTACTTC. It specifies CAISLEDSRQLGQETQYF. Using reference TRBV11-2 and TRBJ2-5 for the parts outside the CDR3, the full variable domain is EAGVAQSPRYKIIEKRQSVAFWCNPISGHATLYWYQQILGQGPKLLIQFQNNGVVDDSQLPKDRFSAERLKGVDSTLKIQPAKLEDSAVYLCAISLEDSRQLGQETQYFGPGTRLLVL.

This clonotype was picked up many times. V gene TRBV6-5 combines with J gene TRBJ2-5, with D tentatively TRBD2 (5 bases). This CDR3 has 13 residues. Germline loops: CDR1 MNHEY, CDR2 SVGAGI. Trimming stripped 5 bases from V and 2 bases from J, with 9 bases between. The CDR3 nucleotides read TGTGCCAGCAGTAGCCGGGGTCAAGAGACCCAGTACTTC. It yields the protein CASSSRGQETQYF.